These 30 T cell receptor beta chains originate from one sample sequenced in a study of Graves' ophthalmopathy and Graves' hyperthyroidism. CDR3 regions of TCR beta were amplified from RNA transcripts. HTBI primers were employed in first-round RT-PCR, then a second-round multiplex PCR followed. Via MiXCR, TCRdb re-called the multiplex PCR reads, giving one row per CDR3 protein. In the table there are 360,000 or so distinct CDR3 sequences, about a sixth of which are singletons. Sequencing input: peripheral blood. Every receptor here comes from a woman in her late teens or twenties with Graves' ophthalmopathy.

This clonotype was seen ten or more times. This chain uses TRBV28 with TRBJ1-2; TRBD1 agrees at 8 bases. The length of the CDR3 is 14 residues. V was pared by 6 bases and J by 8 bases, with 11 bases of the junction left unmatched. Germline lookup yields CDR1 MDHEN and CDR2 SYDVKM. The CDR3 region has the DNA TGTGCCAGCAGGCGGACAGGGCGAGGTGGAGGCTACACCTTC. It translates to CASRRTGRGGGYTF.

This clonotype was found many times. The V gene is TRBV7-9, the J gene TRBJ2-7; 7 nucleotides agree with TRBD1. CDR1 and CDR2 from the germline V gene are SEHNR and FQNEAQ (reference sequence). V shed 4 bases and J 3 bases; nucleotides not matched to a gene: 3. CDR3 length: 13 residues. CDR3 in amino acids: CASSSGQFYEQYF. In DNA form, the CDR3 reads TGTGCCAGCAGCTCGGGACAGTTCTACGAGCAGTACTTC.

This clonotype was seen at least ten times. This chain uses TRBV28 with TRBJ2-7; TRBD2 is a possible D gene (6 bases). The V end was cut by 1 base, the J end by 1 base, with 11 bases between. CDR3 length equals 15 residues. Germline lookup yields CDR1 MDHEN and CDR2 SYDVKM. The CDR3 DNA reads TGTGCCAGCAGTTTATTAGGAGGGACGTCCTACGAGCAGTACTTC. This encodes CASSLLGGTSYEQYF.

The CDR3 DNA reads TGTGCCAGCAGTGTGGCGATGAACACTGAAGCTTTCTTT. Protein product: CASSVAMNTEAFF. J is TRBJ1-1 and V is TRBV6-4; D call uncertain. V dropped 4 bases and J dropped 0 bases, with 6 bases sitting between them. Germline loops: CDR1 MRHNA, CDR2 SNTAGT. This CDR3 is 13 amino acids long.

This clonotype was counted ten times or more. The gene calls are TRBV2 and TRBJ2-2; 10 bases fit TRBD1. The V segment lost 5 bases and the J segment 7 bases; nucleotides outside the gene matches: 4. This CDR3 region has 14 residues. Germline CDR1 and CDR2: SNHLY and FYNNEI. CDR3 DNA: TGTGCCAGCAGTCTGGGACAGGGGTACGGGGAGCTGTTTTTT. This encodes CASSLGQGYGELFF.

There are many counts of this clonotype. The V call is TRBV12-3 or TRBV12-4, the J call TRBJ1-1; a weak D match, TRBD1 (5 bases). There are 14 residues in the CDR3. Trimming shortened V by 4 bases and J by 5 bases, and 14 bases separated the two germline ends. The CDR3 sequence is CASSWVGEGTEAFF. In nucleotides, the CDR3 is TGTGCCAGCAGTTGGGTGGGGGAGGGAACTGAAGCTTTCTTT.

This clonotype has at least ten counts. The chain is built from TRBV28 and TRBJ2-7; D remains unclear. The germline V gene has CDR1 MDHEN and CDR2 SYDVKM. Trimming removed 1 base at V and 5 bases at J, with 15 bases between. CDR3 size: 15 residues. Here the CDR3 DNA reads TGTGCCAGCAGTTTATCACAGTTCGCGTTCAACGAGCAGTACTTC. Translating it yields CASSLSQFAFNEQYF.

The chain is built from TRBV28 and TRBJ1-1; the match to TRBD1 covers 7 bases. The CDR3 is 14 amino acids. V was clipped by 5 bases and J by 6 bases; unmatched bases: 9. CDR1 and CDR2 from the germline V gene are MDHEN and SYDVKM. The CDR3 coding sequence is TGTGCCAGCAGTGTTGACAGGGATGGCCCTGAAGCTTTCTTT. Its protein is CASSVDRDGPEAFF.

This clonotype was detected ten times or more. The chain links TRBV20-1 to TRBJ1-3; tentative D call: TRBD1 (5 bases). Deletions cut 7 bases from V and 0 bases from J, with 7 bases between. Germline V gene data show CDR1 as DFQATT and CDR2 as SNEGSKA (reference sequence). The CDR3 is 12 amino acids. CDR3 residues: CSGGSSGNTIYF. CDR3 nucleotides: TGCAGTGGGGGGAGCTCTGGAAACACCATATATTTT.

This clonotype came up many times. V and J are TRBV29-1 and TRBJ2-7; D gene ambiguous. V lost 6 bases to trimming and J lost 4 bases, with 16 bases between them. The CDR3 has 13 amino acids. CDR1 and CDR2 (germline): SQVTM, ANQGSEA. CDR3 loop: CSVVSGPSYEQYF. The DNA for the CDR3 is TGCAGCGTCGTATCCGGACCTAGTTACGAGCAGTACTTC.

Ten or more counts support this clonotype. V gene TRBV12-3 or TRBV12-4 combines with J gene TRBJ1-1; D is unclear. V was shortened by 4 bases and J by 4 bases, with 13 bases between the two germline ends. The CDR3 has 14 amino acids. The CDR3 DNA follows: TGTGCCAGCAGTTCCGAACAGCGATCCACTGAAGCTTTCTTT. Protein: CASSSEQRSTEAFF.

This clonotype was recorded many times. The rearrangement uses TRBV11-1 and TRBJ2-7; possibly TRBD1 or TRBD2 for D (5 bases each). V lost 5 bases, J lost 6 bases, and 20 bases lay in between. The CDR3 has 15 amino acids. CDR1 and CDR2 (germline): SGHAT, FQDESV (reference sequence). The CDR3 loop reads CASSETGTHGLEQYF. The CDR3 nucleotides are TGTGCCAGCAGCGAAACCGGGACCCATGGCCTCGAGCAGTACTTC.

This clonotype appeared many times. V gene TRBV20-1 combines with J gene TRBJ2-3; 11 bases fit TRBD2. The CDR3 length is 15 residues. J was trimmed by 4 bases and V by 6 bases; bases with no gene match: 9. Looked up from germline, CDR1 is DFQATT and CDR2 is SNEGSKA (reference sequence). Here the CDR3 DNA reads TGCAGTGCGCCGAGACTAGCGGGGAGGGCAGATACGCAGTATTTT. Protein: CSAPRLAGRADTQYF.

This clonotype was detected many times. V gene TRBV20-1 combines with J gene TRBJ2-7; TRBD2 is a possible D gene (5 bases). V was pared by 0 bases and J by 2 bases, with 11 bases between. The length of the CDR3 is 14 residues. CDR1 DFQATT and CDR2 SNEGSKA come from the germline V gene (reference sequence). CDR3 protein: CSAREPRVAYEQYF. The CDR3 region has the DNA TGCAGTGCTAGAGAACCGAGGGTGGCCTACGAGCAGTACTTC.

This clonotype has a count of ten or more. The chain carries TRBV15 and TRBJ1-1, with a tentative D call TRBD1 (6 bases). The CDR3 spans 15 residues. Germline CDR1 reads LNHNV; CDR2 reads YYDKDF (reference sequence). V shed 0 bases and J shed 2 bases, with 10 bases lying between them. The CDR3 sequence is CATSRDPRGNTEAFF. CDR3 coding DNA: TGTGCCACCAGCAGAGATCCCAGGGGCAACACTGAAGCTTTCTTT.

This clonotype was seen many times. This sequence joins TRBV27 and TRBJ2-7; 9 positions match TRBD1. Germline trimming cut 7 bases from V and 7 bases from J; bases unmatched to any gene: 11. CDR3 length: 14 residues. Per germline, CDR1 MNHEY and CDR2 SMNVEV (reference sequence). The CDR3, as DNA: TGTGCCAGCATCTTCGGACAGGGGTGGGGGGAGCAGTACTTC. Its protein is CASIFGQGWGEQYF.

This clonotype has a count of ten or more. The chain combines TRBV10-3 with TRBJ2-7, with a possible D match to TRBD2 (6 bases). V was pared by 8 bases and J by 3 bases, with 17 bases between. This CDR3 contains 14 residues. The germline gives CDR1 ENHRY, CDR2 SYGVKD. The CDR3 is CAIGRDSPLYEQYF. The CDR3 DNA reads TGTGCCATCGGCCGGGACTCCCCTCTCTACGAGCAGTACTTC.

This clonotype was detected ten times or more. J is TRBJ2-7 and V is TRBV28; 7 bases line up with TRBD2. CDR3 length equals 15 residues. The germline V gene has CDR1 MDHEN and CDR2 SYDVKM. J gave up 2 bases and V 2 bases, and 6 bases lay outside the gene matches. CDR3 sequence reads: CASSLPSGSPYEQYF. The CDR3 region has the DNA TGTGCCAGCAGTTTACCTAGCGGCAGCCCCTACGAGCAGTACTTC.

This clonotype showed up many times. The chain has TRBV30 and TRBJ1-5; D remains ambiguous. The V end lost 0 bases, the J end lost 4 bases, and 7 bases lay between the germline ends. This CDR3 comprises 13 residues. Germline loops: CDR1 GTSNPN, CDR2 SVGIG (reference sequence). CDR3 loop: CAWSVGENQPQHF. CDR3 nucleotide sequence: TGTGCCTGGAGTGTAGGCGAGAATCAGCCCCAGCATTTT.

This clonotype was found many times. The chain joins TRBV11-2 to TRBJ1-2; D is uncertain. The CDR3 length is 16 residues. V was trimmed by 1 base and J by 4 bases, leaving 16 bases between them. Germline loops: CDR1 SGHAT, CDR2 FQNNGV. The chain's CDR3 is CASSLGGTSRFYGYTF. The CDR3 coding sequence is TGTGCCAGCAGCTTAGGAGGTACCTCCCGCTTCTATGGCTACACCTTC.

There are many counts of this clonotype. The CDR3 region has the DNA TGTGCCAGCAGTTTATCAGGGGGAGTTGCAGCTTTCTTT. It yields the protein CASSLSGGVAAFF. The rearrangement links TRBV27 to TRBJ1-1, with TRBD1 as a possible D gene (6 bases). Per germline, CDR1 MNHEY and CDR2 SMNVEV (reference sequence). Between the trimmed V and J ends, which lost 0 bases and 10 bases, there was a span of 12 bases. The CDR3 sequence is 13 residues long.

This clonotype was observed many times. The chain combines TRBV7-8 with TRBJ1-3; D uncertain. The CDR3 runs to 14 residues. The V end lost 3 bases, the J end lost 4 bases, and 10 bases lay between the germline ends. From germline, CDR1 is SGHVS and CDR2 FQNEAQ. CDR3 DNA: TGTGCCAGCAGCTTTAGGGAGGGAGGAAACACCATATATTTT. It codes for CASSFREGGNTIYF.

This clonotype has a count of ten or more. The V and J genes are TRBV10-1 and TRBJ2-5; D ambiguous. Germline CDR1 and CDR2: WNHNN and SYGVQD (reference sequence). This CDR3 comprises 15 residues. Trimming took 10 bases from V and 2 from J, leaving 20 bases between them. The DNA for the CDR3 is TGCGCCAACCCGCATGGTGACGGTATACAAGAGACCCAGTACTTC. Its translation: CANPHGDGIQETQYF.

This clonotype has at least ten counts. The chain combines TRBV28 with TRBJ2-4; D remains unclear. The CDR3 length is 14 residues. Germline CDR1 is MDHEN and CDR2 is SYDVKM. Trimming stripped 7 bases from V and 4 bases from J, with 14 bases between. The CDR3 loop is CASTPGSGKNIQYF. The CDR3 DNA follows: TGTGCCAGCACCCCCGGGTCCGGAAAAAACATTCAGTACTTC.

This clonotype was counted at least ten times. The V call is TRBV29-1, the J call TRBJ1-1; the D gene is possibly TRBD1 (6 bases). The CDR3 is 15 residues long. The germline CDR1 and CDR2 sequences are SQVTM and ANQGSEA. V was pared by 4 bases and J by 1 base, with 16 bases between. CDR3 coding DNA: TGCAGCGTTGGCATCATGGGGGCTTGGAACACTGAAGCTTTCTTT. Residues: CSVGIMGAWNTEAFF.

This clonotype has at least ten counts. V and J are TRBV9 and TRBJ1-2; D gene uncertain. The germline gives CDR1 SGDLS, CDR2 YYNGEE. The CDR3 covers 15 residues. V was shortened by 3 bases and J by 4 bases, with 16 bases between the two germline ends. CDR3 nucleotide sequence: TGTGCCAGCAGCGACGAAAGTACGGGTCGCTATGGCTACACCTTC. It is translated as CASSDESTGRYGYTF. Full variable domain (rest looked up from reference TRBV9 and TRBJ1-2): DSGVTQTPKHLITATGQRVTLRCSPRSGDLSVYWYQQSLDQGLQFLIQYYNGEERAKGNILERFSAQQFPDLHSELNLSSLELGDSALYFCASSDESTGRYGYTFGSGTRLTVV.

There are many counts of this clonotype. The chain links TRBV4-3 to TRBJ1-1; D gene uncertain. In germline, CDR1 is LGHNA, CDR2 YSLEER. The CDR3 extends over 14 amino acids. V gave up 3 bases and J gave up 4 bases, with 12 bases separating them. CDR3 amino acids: CASSQGVVGTEAFF. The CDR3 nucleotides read TGCGCCAGCAGCCAGGGTGTGGTTGGCACTGAAGCTTTCTTT.

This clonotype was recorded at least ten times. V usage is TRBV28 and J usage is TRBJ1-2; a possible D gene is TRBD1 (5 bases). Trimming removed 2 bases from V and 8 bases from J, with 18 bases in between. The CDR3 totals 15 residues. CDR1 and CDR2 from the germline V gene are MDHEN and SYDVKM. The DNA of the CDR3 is TGTGCCAGCAGTTTAGGGGACCCCTCGTCGCGCGGCTACACCTTC. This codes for CASSLGDPSSRGYTF.

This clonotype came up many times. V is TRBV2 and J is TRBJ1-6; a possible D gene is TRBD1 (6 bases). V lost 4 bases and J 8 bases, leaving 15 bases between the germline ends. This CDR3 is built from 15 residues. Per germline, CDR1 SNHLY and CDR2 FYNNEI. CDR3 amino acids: CASSGRGSKDSPLHF. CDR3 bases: TGTGCCAGCAGTGGCAGGGGTAGCAAGGATTCACCCCTCCACTTT.

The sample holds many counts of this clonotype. The CDR3, as DNA: TGTGCCAGCAGGTCACCGGGGCAATTCACTGAAGCTTTCTTT. Its translation: CASRSPGQFTEAFF. This chain uses TRBV28 with TRBJ1-1, with D possibly matching TRBD1 (5 bases). The CDR3 spans 14 residues. Trimming pared 6 bases from V and 4 bases from J, leaving 15 bases between. The V gene's germline CDR1 is MDHEN and CDR2 SYDVKM.